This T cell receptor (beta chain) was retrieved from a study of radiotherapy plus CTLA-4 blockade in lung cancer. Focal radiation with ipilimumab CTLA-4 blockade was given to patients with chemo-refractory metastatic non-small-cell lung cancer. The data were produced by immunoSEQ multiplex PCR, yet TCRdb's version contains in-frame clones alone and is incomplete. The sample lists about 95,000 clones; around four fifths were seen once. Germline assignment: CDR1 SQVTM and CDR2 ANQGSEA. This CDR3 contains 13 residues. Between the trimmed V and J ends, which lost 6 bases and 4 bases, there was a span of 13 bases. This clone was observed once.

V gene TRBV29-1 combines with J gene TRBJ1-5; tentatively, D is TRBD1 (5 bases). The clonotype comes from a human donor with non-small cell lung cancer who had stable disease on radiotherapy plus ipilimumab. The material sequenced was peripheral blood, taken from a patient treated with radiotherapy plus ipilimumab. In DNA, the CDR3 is TGCAGCGTGGGGAACAGGAAAAATCAGCCCCAGCATTTT. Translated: CSVGNRKNQPQHF.